The 31 T cell receptor beta chains below come from one sample, sequenced in a study of blood T cell repertoires in COVID-19. Libraries were prepared by immunoSEQ multiplex PCR; TCRdb keeps only in-frame clonotypes and omits some of them. Among fewer than 300,000 clones listed, about four fifths were seen once. The material sequenced was peripheral blood. The receptors shown here come from a person in their 70s with COVID-19, enrolled during active disease.

The rearrangement uses TRBV2 and TRBJ1-6; 11 bases fit TRBD1. The CDR3 consists of 16 residues. The germline V gene encodes CDR1 SNHLY and CDR2 FYNNEI. The ends lost 6 bases at V and 14 bases at J; junction bases unmatched: 15. The CDR3 is CASSELRDRGVGTLHF. The CDR3 coding sequence is TGTGCCAGCAGCGAACTCCGGGACAGGGGGGTAGGAACCCTCCACTTT. Looking up the rest from reference TRBV2 and TRBJ1-6 gives the full variable domain: EPEVTQTPSHQVTQMGQEVILRCVPISNHLYFYWYRQILGQKVEFLVSFYNNEISEKSEIFDDQFSVERPDGSNFTLKIRSTKLEDSAMYFCASSELRDRGVGTLHFGNGTRLTVT.

The J gene is TRBJ2-1, the V gene TRBV4-1; TRBD2 agrees at 8 bases. This CDR3 has 17 amino acids. The V gene end was trimmed by 1 base and the J gene end by 6 bases; junction bases not matched to a gene: 11. CDR1 MGHRA and CDR2 YSYEKL come from the germline V gene. In DNA, the CDR3 is TGCGCCAGCAGCCAAGTCTTCCGGGGGGGCGGTTTCAATGAGCAGTTCTTC. It translates to CASSQVFRGGGFNEQFF.

The chain employs TRBV2 and TRBJ1-1; 7 bases agree with TRBD1. Germline V lookup: CDR1 SNHLY, CDR2 FYNNEI. The CDR3 runs 17 residues. The V and J ends lost 7 bases and 1 base, in that order; junction bases with no gene match: 15. CDR3 loop: CASIDRELSNTNTEAFF. CDR3 nucleotides: TGTGCCAGCATCGACAGGGAATTATCGAACACGAACACTGAAGCTTTCTTT.

CDR3 sequence: CASKFQQGSNYGYTF. In DNA, the CDR3 is TGTGCCAGCAAATTTCAACAGGGGTCTAACTATGGCTACACCTTC. This chain joins TRBV5-4 and TRBJ1-2, with 7 bases identical to TRBD1. CDR3 length: 15 residues. J lost 0 bases, V lost 6 bases, and 8 bases had no gene match. Per the germline V gene, CDR1 is SGHNT and CDR2 is YYREEE (reference sequence).

This chain uses TRBV24-1 with TRBJ2-7, with a tentative D call TRBD2 (6 bases). The CDR3 runs to 15 residues. CDR1 is KGHDR, CDR2 SFDVKD, per germline. V was pared by 2 bases and J by 10 bases, with 20 bases between. CDR3 sequence (DNA): TGTGCCACCAGTGATTCCCTCCCGGCGGGGAATAAACAGTACTTC. As protein: CATSDSLPAGNKQYF.

The chain is built from TRBV11-3 and TRBJ2-2; TRBD2 agrees at 11 bases. V lost 5 bases, J lost 5 bases, and 10 bases stayed unmatched. Germline values: CDR1 SGHNT, CDR2 YENEEA. This CDR3 region has 17 residues. CDR3 sequence reads: CASSIIAGGLSTGELFF. The CDR3 nucleotides read TGTGCCAGCAGCATAATAGCGGGGGGGCTTTCAACCGGGGAGCTGTTTTTT.

This chain uses TRBV6-5 with TRBJ2-3, with TRBD2 matching 9 bases. The V and J ends lost 6 bases and 9 bases, in that order; junction bases with no gene match: 10. Looked up from germline, CDR1 is MNHEY and CDR2 is SVGAGI. The CDR3 covers 14 residues. The CDR3 DNA is TGTGCCAGCAGCCCGGGACTAGCCTCAGGGACGCAGTATTTT. Protein product: CASSPGLASGTQYF.

The chain is built from TRBV5-8 and TRBJ1-5; D is undetermined. V was pared by 4 bases and J by 7 bases, with 15 bases between. Germline CDR1 is SGHTS and CDR2 is YDEGEE. The CDR3 sequence is 14 residues long. Here the CDR3 reads CASSPRTRKQPQHF. DNA of the CDR3: TGTGCCAGCAGCCCACGGACTAGAAAGCAGCCCCAGCATTTT.

J is TRBJ1-4 and V is TRBV18; D perhaps matches TRBD1 (6 bases). The CDR3 totals 18 residues. From germline, CDR1 is KGHSH and CDR2 LQKENI. V gave up 4 bases and J gave up 0 bases, with 18 bases separating them. CDR3 nucleotide sequence: TGTGCCAGCTCACACCGGGCCAGAGGGGGTGCAACTAATGAAAAACTGTTTTTT. Encoded protein: CASSHRARGGATNEKLFF.

This sequence joins TRBV15 and TRBJ1-2; perhaps TRBD1 as D (6 bases). V lost 1 base to trimming and J lost 3 bases, with 15 bases between them. CDR3 length: 16 amino acids. Germline V lookup: CDR1 LNHNV, CDR2 YYDKDF (reference sequence). The CDR3 DNA reads TGTGCCACCAGCAGAGGTCGAACAGGGAAGGACTATGGCTACACCTTC. As protein: CATSRGRTGKDYGYTF.

The gene calls are TRBV6-4 and TRBJ1-2, with 11 bases fitting TRBD1. Germline-derived CDR1 and CDR2 are MRHNA and SNTAGT. The CDR3 is 14 residues long. With 3 bases clipped from V and 6 bases from J, the junction kept 3 bases outside the gene matches. CDR3 nucleotide sequence: TGTGCCAGCAGTGAGAGGACAGGGGGCCATGGCTACACCTTC. Translation: CASSERTGGHGYTF.

V is TRBV2 and J is TRBJ2-1; TRBD1 agrees at 9 bases. V lost 7 bases and J lost 3; bases outside the gene matches: 4. The CDR3 covers 14 residues. Germline V gene lookup returns CDR1 SNHLY and CDR2 FYNNEI. The CDR3 DNA reads TGTGCCAGCAACGACAGGGGGAACTACAATGAGCAGTTCTTC. Translated: CASNDRGNYNEQFF. The full variable domain, with the rest looked up from reference TRBV2 and TRBJ2-1, is EPEVTQTPSHQVTQMGQEVILRCVPISNHLYFYWYRQILGQKVEFLVSFYNNEISEKSEIFDDQFSVERPDGSNFTLKIRSTKLEDSAMYFCASNDRGNYNEQFFGPGTRLTVL.

The V call is TRBV25-1, the J call TRBJ2-1; 12 bases are a match to TRBD1. The ends lost 4 bases at V and 10 bases at J; junction bases unmatched: 11. The CDR3 is made up of 16 amino acids. In germline, CDR1 is MGHDK, CDR2 SYGVNS. The CDR3 region is CASSGIGTGGTGEQFF. The CDR3 bases are TGTGCCAGCAGTGGGATTGGGACAGGGGGCACAGGGGAGCAGTTCTTC. Supplemented by reference TRBV25-1 and TRBJ2-1, the full variable domain reads EADIYQTPRYLVIGTGKKITLECSQTMGHDKMYWYQQDPGMELHLIHYSYGVNSTEKGDLSSESTVSRIRTEHFPLTLESARPSHTSQYLCASSGIGTGGTGEQFFGPGTRLTVL.

On this clone itself: Additional DNA sequences in this sample encode the identical CDR3. The chain is built from TRBV15 and TRBJ1-6; 8 bases line up with TRBD1. Germline CDR1 LNHNV, CDR2 YYDKDF (reference sequence). The V gene end was trimmed by 2 bases and the J gene end by 7 bases; junction bases not matched to a gene: 4. CDR3 length: 15 amino acids. CDR3 protein: CATSRTGTGNSPLHF. Here the CDR3 DNA reads TGTGCCACCAGCAGAACCGGGACAGGCAATTCACCCCTCCACTTT.

Written as DNA, the CDR3 is TGTGCCACCAGCAGAAGTCTAGCGGAGCAGTTCTTC. Amino acids: CATSRSLAEQFF. The chain couples TRBV15 to TRBJ2-1; a possible D gene is TRBD2 (6 bases). Trimming took off 2 bases at V and 10 bases at J, with 9 bases between the two ends. Per the germline V gene, CDR1 is LNHNV and CDR2 is YYDKDF (reference sequence). The CDR3 extends over 12 amino acids. Based on the CDR3 plus reference TRBV15 and TRBJ2-1, the full variable domain is DAMVIQNPRYQVTQFGKPVTLSCSQTLNHNVMYWYQQKSSQAPKLLFHYYDKDFNNEADTPDNFQSRRPNTSFCFLDIRSPGLGDTAMYLCATSRSLAEQFFGPGTRLTVL.

This clone was counted only a few times. The chain joins TRBV19 to TRBJ2-1; D perhaps matches TRBD2 (6 bases). Trimming took off 8 bases at V and 1 base at J, with 12 bases between the two ends. From germline, CDR1 is LNHDA and CDR2 SQIVND (reference sequence). The CDR3 contains 14 residues. The CDR3 nucleotides are TGTGCCAGTCGCCGGGAGCGGTCCTACAATGAGCAGTTCTTC. This codes for CASRRERSYNEQFF.

The chain is built from TRBV6-5 and TRBJ1-2; D uncertain. V shed 7 bases and J shed 2 bases, with 8 bases lying between them. The CDR3 sequence is 12 residues long. Germline CDR1 MNHEY, CDR2 SVGAGI. The CDR3 coding sequence is TGTGCCAGCACAGCGCTGAACTATGGCTACACCTTC. Translated: CASTALNYGYTF.

The chain carries TRBV7-2 and TRBJ2-4; 7 nucleotides match TRBD1. V shed 2 bases, J shed 8 bases, and the junction held 12 bases outside the gene matches. Germline V lookup: CDR1 SGHTA, CDR2 FQGNSA. This CDR3 region has 16 residues. For the CDR3, the DNA is TGTGCCAGCAGCTTAAGGACAGGCCGCCTCCGGGACATTCAGTACTTC. It is translated as CASSLRTGRLRDIQYF.

V is TRBV10-3 and J is TRBJ2-2, with D possibly being TRBD1 (5 bases). CDR3 length: 14 residues. Between the trimmed V and J ends, which lost 4 bases and 2 bases, there was a span of 8 bases. Germline lookup yields CDR1 ENHRY and CDR2 SYGVKD. The CDR3 is CAISADRNTGELFF. The CDR3 DNA reads as TGTGCCATCAGTGCTGACAGAAACACCGGGGAGCTGTTTTTT.

This rearrangement joins TRBV7-8 to TRBJ1-1; the match to TRBD1 covers 7 bases. J lost 5 bases, V lost 1 base, and 4 bases had no gene match. This CDR3 contains 14 residues. The germline CDR1 and CDR2 sequences are SGHVS and FQNEAQ. The CDR3 DNA sequence: TGTGCCAGCAGCTTAGGGACAGGTTCAACTGAAGCTTTCTTT. It translates to CASSLGTGSTEAFF. Full variable domain (outside the CDR3, taken from reference TRBV7-8 and TRBJ1-1): GAGVSQSPRYKVAKRGQDVALRCDPISGHVSLFWYQQALGQGPEFLTYFQNEAQLDKSGLPSDRFFAERPEGSVSTLKIQRTQQEDSAVYLCASSLGTGSTEAFFGQGTRLTVV.

The rearrangement uses TRBV28 and TRBJ1-5, with D possibly TRBD1 on 6 matching bases. CDR3 size: 15 residues. Germline V lookup: CDR1 MDHEN, CDR2 SYDVKM. V dropped 3 bases and J dropped 0 bases, with 9 bases sitting between them. The CDR3 loop reads CASSFQGISNQPQHF. The CDR3 nucleotides are TGTGCCAGCAGTTTTCAGGGGATTAGCAATCAGCCCCAGCATTTT.

The chain carries TRBV4-1 and TRBJ2-7, with D perhaps TRBD2 (5 bases). Germline values: CDR1 MGHRA, CDR2 YSYEKL. CDR3 length equals 16 residues. V lost 0 bases to trimming and J lost 6 bases, with 18 bases between them. The CDR3 nucleotides are TGCGCCAGCAGCCAAGATCGAGGGAATATGTTTATCGAGCAGTACTTC. Its protein product is CASSQDRGNMFIEQYF.

J is TRBJ1-4 and V is TRBV6-5; a weak D match, TRBD1 (6 bases). Germline V gene data show CDR1 as MNHEY and CDR2 as SVGAGI. This CDR3 has 13 amino acids. Trimming removed 8 bases from V and 7 bases from J, with 14 bases in between. CDR3 amino acids: CASRQDISEKLFF. The CDR3 DNA reads as TGTGCCAGCCGACAGGACATTAGTGAAAAACTGTTTTTT.

The chain combines TRBV3-1 (or the pseudogene TRBV3-2) with TRBJ2-7; weak D call: TRBD2 (5 bases). V was clipped by 6 bases and J by 3 bases, with 15 bases between them. Looked up from germline, CDR1 is LGHDT and CDR2 is YNNKEL (reference sequence). The length of the CDR3 is 14 residues. CDR3 sequence (DNA): TGTGCCAGCAGTCTTAAGGGTGGAGGCTACGAGCAGTACTTC. The encoded protein is CASSLKGGGYEQYF.

The chain links TRBV7-6 to TRBJ2-7; 9 nucleotides agree with TRBD2. V lost 5 bases and J lost 5; bases outside the gene matches: 10. The CDR3 extends over 15 amino acids. Germline CDR1 and CDR2: SGHVS and FNYEAQ. The CDR3 nucleotides read TGTGCCAGCAGCCCTAGCCTGCGGGGGGGAAACGAGCAGTACTTC. Translation: CASSPSLRGGNEQYF.

The chain recombines TRBV10-1 with TRBJ1-2, with D unclear. Looked up from germline, CDR1 is WNHNN and CDR2 is SYGVQD (reference sequence). V lost 3 bases and J 4 bases, leaving 15 bases between the germline ends. The CDR3 runs to 15 residues. The CDR3 nucleotides read TGCGCCAGCAGTGAAACCCCGTGGAGAAGCTATGGCTACACCTTC. Its translation is CASSETPWRSYGYTF.

This chain connects TRBV3-1 (or the pseudogene TRBV3-2) to TRBJ1-6; 9 nucleotides agree with TRBD1. Germline CDR1 LGHDT, CDR2 YNNKEL (reference sequence). V lost 3 bases to trimming and J lost 7 bases; unmatched junction nucleotides: 4. The CDR3 has 15 amino acids. The CDR3 nucleotides read TGTGCCAGCAGCCAGAACAGGGGGCCAAATTCACCCCTCCACTTT. This sequence encodes CASSQNRGPNSPLHF.

In this sample, this clone turned up a few times. V gene TRBV19 combines with J gene TRBJ2-2; TRBD2 might be the D (6 bases). The V end lost 7 bases, the J end lost 7 bases, and 13 bases lay between the germline ends. CDR1 LNHDA and CDR2 SQIVND come from the germline V gene (reference sequence). The CDR3 sequence is 13 residues long. CDR3 sequence (DNA): TGTGCCAGTATCGGGAGAAAAGGCGGGGAGCTGTTTTTT. Its translation is CASIGRKGGELFF.

The CDR3 loop reads CASSPGPRGYEQYF. CDR3 bases: TGTGCCAGCAGCCCCGGACCCAGGGGCTACGAGCAGTACTTC. The chain links TRBV7-3 to TRBJ2-7, with TRBD1 as a possible D gene (6 bases). Germline V gene data show CDR1 as SGHTA and CDR2 as FQGTGA. CDR3 length equals 14 residues. Trimming took 5 bases from V and 3 from J, leaving 14 bases between them. The whole variable domain, remainder taken from reference TRBV7-3 and TRBJ2-7, is GAGVSQTPSNKVTEKGKYVELRCDPISGHTALYWYRQSLGQGPEFLIYFQGTGAADDSGLPNDRFFAVRPEGSVSTLKIQRTERGDSAVYLCASSPGPRGYEQYFGPGTRLTVT.

V is TRBV18 and J is TRBJ2-7, with a weak D call TRBD1 (6 bases). Germline V lookup: CDR1 KGHSH, CDR2 LQKENI. This CDR3 is 17 amino acids long. V lost 2 bases and J lost 4, with 21 bases in between. CDR3 coding DNA: TGTGCCAGCTCACCAACAGGGCCAGGGGCTTACGGGTACGAGCAGTACTTC. Protein: CASSPTGPGAYGYEQYF.

The gene calls are TRBV5-6 and TRBJ2-7; D unresolved. The length of the CDR3 is 14 residues. The germline V and J ends were trimmed by 1 base and 0 bases, with 8 bases remaining between them. CDR1 and CDR2 (germline): SGHDT, YYEEEE. The DNA of the CDR3 is TGTGCCAGCAGCTTGAACTACGGCTCCTACGAGCAGTACTTC. Translation gives CASSLNYGSYEQYF.